A selection of T cell receptor beta chains follows, all from one sample in a study of brain T cells in children with intractable seizures. The data were produced by immunoSEQ multiplex PCR, yet TCRdb's version contains in-frame clones alone and is incomplete. This repertoire shows 50,000 to 80,000 clones, 90% to 97% found once; its top ten account for around 0.4%. Sequenced material: peripheral blood, taken at surgery. These receptors all come from a boy less than two years old with focal cortical dysplasia and intractable seizures. Each CDR3 is given with its conserved first and last residue. A D gene is named only where the DNA matches it firmly. A row's size may be missing; if present it is once, few, many or a size class.

>-|TRBJ1-1|TRBV19|TRBD1
CASSEFRGMNTEAFF
TGTGCCAGTAGCGAGTTCAGGGGGATGAACACTGAAGCTTTCTTT
>-|TRBJ1-6|TRBV28|-
CASRNTGQLPLHF
TGTGCCAGCAGGAATACAGGACAACTACCCCTCCACTTT
>-|TRBJ1-2|TRBV6-5|-
CASQGDRGYTF
TGTGCCTCTCAAGGGGATCGTGGCTACACCTTC
>-|TRBJ1-5|TRBV5-1|-
CASSLVSNQPQHF
TGCGCCAGCAGCTTGGTCAGCAATCAGCCCCAGCATTTT
>-|TRBJ1-2|TRBV5-6|-
CASSLGGDYGYTF
TGTGCCAGCAGCTTGGGCGGGGACTATGGCTACACCTTC
>-|TRBJ2-1|TRBV12-3/TRBV12-4|-
CASRGLSYNEQFF
TGTGCCAGCAGGGGACTCTCCTACAATGAGCAGTTCTTC
>-|TRBJ2-7|TRBV4-1|TRBD2
CASSQDPGGAYEQYF
TGCGCCAGCAGCCAAGATCCCGGGGGGGCCTACGAGCAGTACTTC
>-|TRBJ2-3|TRBV5-1|-
CASSLAVGTDTQYF
TGCGCCAGCAGCTTGGCCGTTGGCACAGATACGCAGTATTTT
>-|TRBJ2-3|TRBV2|-
CASSDGHIEGGMGTDTQYF
TGTGCCAGCAGTGATGGACATATAGAGGGGGGGATGGGCACAGATACGCAGTATTTT
>-|TRBJ2-7|TRBV6-5|-
CASRASGSYEQYF
TGTGCCAGCAGGGCCTCCGGGAGCTACGAGCAGTACTTC
>-|TRBJ2-7|TRBV4-1|TRBD1
CASSQVGGHEQYF
TGCGCCAGCAGCCAAGTAGGGGGCCACGAGCAGTACTTC
>once|TRBJ1-2|TRBV12-3/TRBV12-4|TRBD1
CASSDRGDYGYTF
TGTGCCAGCAGCGACAGGGGTGACTATGGCTACACCTTC
>-|TRBJ2-7|TRBV5-1|-
CASSRGSYEQYF
TGCGCCAGCAGTAGGGGGAGCTACGAGCAGTACTTC
>-|TRBJ1-2|TRBV12-5|TRBD1
CASGLSLRTGVSYGYTF
TGTGCTAGTGGTTTGTCTCTGCGGACAGGTGTCTCTTATGGCTACACCTTC
>-|TRBJ1-5|TRBV11-2|TRBD1
CASSTDRGNQPQHF
TGTGCCAGCAGCACCGACAGGGGGAATCAGCCCCAGCATTTT
>-|TRBJ2-1|TRBV18|TRBD2
CASSPRTSGSTYNEQFF
TGTGCCAGCTCACCGAGAACTAGCGGGAGTACTTACAATGAGCAGTTCTTC
>-|TRBJ1-1|TRBV6-2/TRBV6-3|TRBD1
CASSYPPGRRGPGNTEAFF
TGTGCCAGCAGTTACCCCCCGGGCCGGAGGGGGCCTGGGAACACTGAAGCTTTCTTT
>-|TRBJ1-6|TRBV27|-
CASSFEGLSYNSPLHF
TGTGCCAGCAGTTTCGAGGGGCTCTCCTATAATTCACCCCTCCACTTT
>-|TRBJ1-2|TRBV6-4|-
CASSDYGGSDYGYTF
TGTGCCAGCAGTGATTATGGGGGCTCTGACTATGGCTACACCTTC
>-|TRBJ2-7|TRBV2|TRBD2
CASSVTSGGNEQYF
TGTGCCAGCAGTGTTACTAGCGGGGGGAACGAGCAGTACTTC
>once|TRBJ2-3|TRBV5-1|-
CASSLAPGESTDTQYF
TGCGCCAGCAGCTTGGCCCCTGGGGAGAGCACAGATACGCAGTATTTT
>-|TRBJ1-4|TRBV24-1|-
CATSGGRGTATNEKLFF
TGTGCCACCAGTGGTGGACGAGGGACTGCAACTAATGAAAAACTGTTTTTT
>once|TRBJ2-7|TRBV6-5|TRBD2
CASSLTSGGTYEQYF
TGTGCCAGCAGTTTGACTAGCGGAGGGACCTACGAGCAGTACTTC
>-|TRBJ2-1|TRBV28|-
CASGLPPFEQFF
TGTGCCAGCGGACTACCACCTTTTGAGCAGTTCTTC
>-|TRBJ2-2|TRBV11-3|-
CASSLATTGELFF
TGTGCCAGCAGCTTAGCCACCACCGGGGAGCTGTTTTTT
>-|TRBJ1-6|TRBV7-6|TRBD1
CASSLRTGGGPSPLHF
TGTGCCAGCAGCTTAAGGACAGGGGGAGGACCTTCACCCCTCCACTTT
>-|TRBJ1-2|TRBV2|-
CASSDPPTGSYGYTF
TGTGCCAGCAGTGACCCCCCGACAGGTAGCTATGGCTACACCTTC
>-|TRBJ1-2|TRBV28|TRBD1
CASSLNRGHEGYTF
TGTGCCAGCAGTTTAAACAGGGGGCACGAAGGCTACACCTTC